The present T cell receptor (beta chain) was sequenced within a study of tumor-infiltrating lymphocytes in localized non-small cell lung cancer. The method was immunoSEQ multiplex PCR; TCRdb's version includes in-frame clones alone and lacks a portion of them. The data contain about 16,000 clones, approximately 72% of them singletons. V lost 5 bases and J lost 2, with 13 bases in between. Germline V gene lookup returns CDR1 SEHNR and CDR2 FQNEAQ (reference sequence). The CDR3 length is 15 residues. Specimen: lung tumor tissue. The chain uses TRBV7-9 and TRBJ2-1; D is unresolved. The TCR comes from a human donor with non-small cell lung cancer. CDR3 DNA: TGTGCCAGCAGCCTTCGGGCCCAAGCCTACAATGAGCAGTTCTTC. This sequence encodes CASSLRAQAYNEQFF.